The subject of this entry is one TCR beta chain. This specimen belongs to a study of blood T cell repertoires in COVID-19. Generated by immunoSEQ multiplex PCR, the TCRdb table keeps only in-frame clones and is missing some. This table has about 250,000 clones, approximately 88% appearing once. CDR1 is SEHNR and CDR2 is FQNEAQ in the germline V gene (reference sequence). The CDR3 is 16 residues long. Trimming removed 1 base from V and 3 bases from J; junction bases left unmatched: 3. The sample was peripheral blood. The clonotype originates from a man aged 35-49 years with acute or convalescent COVID-19. The chain links TRBV7-9 to TRBJ2-1; 10 bases match TRBD2. CDR3 sequence (DNA): TGTGCCAGCAGCTTAGGCGCTAGCGGGGGCTACAATGAGCAGTTCTTC. The encoded protein is CASSLGASGGYNEQFF.